This TCR beta chain was sequenced for a study of cytomegalovirus exposure and HLA in healthy donors. Measured with immunoSEQ multiplex PCR; TCRdb has only the in-frame clones, and not every one. In the table there are over 110,000 clones, around nine tenths of which are singletons. Germline CDR1 is WNHNN and CDR2 is SYGVQD (reference sequence). V was trimmed by 4 bases and J by 6 bases, leaving 13 bases between them. This CDR3 comprises 13 residues. The sequencing sample was made of PBMCs. V and J are TRBV10-1 and TRBJ2-7, with D possibly being TRBD2 (6 bases). This clonotype originated in a man between 18 and 35 years old in good health and CMV-seropositive. CDR3 loop: CASSGGVLGEQYF. DNA for the CDR3: TGCGCCAGCAGTGGGGGGGTTTTGGGCGAGCAGTACTTC.